Presented here are 9 T cell receptor beta chains from one specimen sequenced in a study of blood T cell repertoires in COVID-19. Assay: immunoSEQ multiplex PCR; the TCRdb copy retains only in-frame clones and omits some. The table lists about 100,000 clones, more than 90% of them singletons, with approximately 1.8% in the top ten. Sequenced input: peripheral blood. Every receptor here comes from a man aged 60 to 75 with acute or convalescent COVID-19.

J is TRBJ2-1 and V is TRBV5-1; D is ambiguous. V was cut by 1 base and J by 0 bases, with 11 bases left in between. The CDR3 is made up of 16 amino acids. CDR1 and CDR2 from the germline V gene are SGHRS and YFSETQ. CDR3 coding DNA: TGCGCCAGCAGCTTGATGTCGGCTAGCTCCTACAATGAGCAGTTCTTC. Its translation is CASSLMSASSYNEQFF.

The rearrangement links TRBV7-9 to TRBJ2-1, with 10 bases matching TRBD2. This CDR3 region has 15 residues. Trimming cost V 5 bases and J 6 bases; bases outside gene matches: 7. Germline V lookup: CDR1 SEHNR, CDR2 FQNEAQ (reference sequence). The DNA of the CDR3 is TGTGCCAGCAGCGGGAGCGGGAGGGCCCTCAATGAGCAGTTCTTC. Translated: CASSGSGRALNEQFF.

On this clone: The sample has other DNA sequences that encode this CDR3 too. The rearrangement joins TRBV2 to TRBJ1-5; 7 positions agree with TRBD1. The CDR3 covers 14 residues. Germline CDR1 reads SNHLY; CDR2 reads FYNNEI. V was pared by 4 bases and J by 4 bases, with 4 bases of the junction left unmatched. In DNA, the CDR3 is TGTGCCAGCAGTGTAGGCAGGGGGAATCAGCCCCAGCATTTT. This gives the protein CASSVGRGNQPQHF.

This clone was counted between two and nine times. The rearrangement links TRBV7-2 to TRBJ1-2; tentatively, D is TRBD1 (6 bases). Germline CDR1 is SGHTA and CDR2 is FQGNSA. V was clipped by 8 bases and J by 5 bases, with 21 bases between them. The length of the CDR3 is 15 residues. CDR3 sequence reads: CASSPSGGARYGYTF. CDR3 DNA: TGTGCCAGCTCCCCCTCGGGGGGCGCCAGGTATGGCTACACCTTC.

The chain combines TRBV7-9 with TRBJ2-5; 7 bases fit TRBD1. The CDR3 loop spans 14 amino acids. The germline CDR1 and CDR2 sequences are SEHNR and FQNEAQ (reference sequence). The J segment lost 2 bases and the V segment lost 2 bases, leaving 2 bases of the junction unmatched. DNA for the CDR3: TGTGCCAGCAGCTTAACGGGACAGCAAGAGACCCAGTACTTC. It encodes CASSLTGQQETQYF.

The V and J genes are TRBV7-2 and TRBJ2-4; 8 positions match TRBD2. V lost 1 base to trimming and J lost 9 bases; unmatched junction nucleotides: 5. Germline lookup yields CDR1 SGHTA and CDR2 FQGNSA. CDR3 size: 14 residues. CDR3 in amino acids: CASSLVGLAAIQYF. CDR3 sequence (DNA): TGTGCCAGCAGCTTAGTAGGACTAGCCGCCATTCAGTACTTC.

This clone was counted a single time. The CDR3 sequence is CASSLPGSPLHF. Written as DNA, the CDR3 is TGTGCCAGCAGCTTACCCGGTTCACCCCTCCACTTT. This sequence joins TRBV7-9 and TRBJ1-6; D uncertain. Trimming left V 2 bases short and J 9 bases short, with 5 bases between. CDR3 length equals 12 residues. Per the germline V gene, CDR1 is SEHNR and CDR2 is FQNEAQ (reference sequence).

The chain recombines TRBV5-4 with TRBJ2-7; D perhaps matches TRBD1 (6 bases). Per germline, CDR1 SGHNT and CDR2 YYREEE (reference sequence). This CDR3 is built from 14 residues. Trimming removed 1 base from V and 2 bases from J, with 10 bases in between. The CDR3 sequence is CASSLSQGTYEQYF. CDR3 nucleotides: TGTGCCAGCAGCTTGTCACAGGGAACCTACGAGCAGTACTTC. The entire variable domain, with the rest obtained from reference TRBV5-4 and TRBJ2-7, is as follows: ETGVTQSPTHLIKTRGQQVTLRCSSQSGHNTVSWYQQALGQGPQFIFQYYREEENGRGNFPPRFSGLQFPNYSSELNVNALELDDSALYLCASSLSQGTYEQYFGPGTRLTVT.

The genes are TRBV4-3 and TRBJ1-2; no reliable D call. Germline CDR1 is LGHNA and CDR2 is YSLEER. V gave up 3 bases and J gave up 5 bases, with 10 bases separating them. The CDR3 is 13 amino acids. CDR3 region: CASSHPGRYGYTF. The CDR3 nucleotides are TGCGCCAGCAGCCACCCTGGGCGTTATGGCTACACCTTC.